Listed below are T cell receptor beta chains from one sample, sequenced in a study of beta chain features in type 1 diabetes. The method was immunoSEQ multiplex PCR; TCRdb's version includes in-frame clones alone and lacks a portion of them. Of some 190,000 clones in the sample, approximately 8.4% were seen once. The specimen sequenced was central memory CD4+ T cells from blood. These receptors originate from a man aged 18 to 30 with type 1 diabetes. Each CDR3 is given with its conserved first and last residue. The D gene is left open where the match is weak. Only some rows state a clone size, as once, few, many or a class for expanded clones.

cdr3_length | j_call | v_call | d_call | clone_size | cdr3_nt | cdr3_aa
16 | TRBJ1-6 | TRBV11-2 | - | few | TGTGCCAGCAGCCTTCTAGGACAGTTTTCGAATTCACCCCTCCACTTT | CASSLLGQFSNSPLHF
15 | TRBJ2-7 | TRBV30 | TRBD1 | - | TGTGCCTGGAGTGGAGACCACGGACAGGGTGGCGAGCAGTACTTC | CAWSGDHGQGGEQYF
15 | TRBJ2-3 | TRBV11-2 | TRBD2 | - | TGTGCCAGCAGCTTCTCGAGCGGGAGAACAGATACGCAGTATTTT | CASSFSSGRTDTQYF
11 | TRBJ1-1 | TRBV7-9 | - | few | TGTGCCAGCAGCTCGGCAGGGGAAGCTTTCTTT | CASSSAGEAFF
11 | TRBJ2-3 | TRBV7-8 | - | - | TGTGCCAGCAGCTTAAGCGGACCGCAGTATTTT | CASSLSGPQYF
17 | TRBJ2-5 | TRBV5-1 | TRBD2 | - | TGCGCCAGCAGCTTGGAACCTAGCGGGAGCCTTCAAGAGACCCAGTACTTC | CASSLEPSGSLQETQYF
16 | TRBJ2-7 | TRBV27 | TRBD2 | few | TGTGCCAGCAGTCGGACTAGCGGGACGACCATCTACGAGCAGTACTTC | CASSRTSGTTIYEQYF
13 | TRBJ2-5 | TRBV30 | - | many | TGTGCCTGGAGTGTACAAGGTGGGCGGACCCAGTACTTC | CAWSVQGGRTQYF
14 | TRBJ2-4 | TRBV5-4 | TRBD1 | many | TGTGCCAGCAGTCCACAGGGGGCCCGAAACATTCAGTACTTC | CASSPQGARNIQYF
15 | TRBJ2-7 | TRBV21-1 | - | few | TGTGCCAGCAGCAAAAGTTGGGGGACTGTTTACGAGCAGTACTTC | CASSKSWGTVYEQYF
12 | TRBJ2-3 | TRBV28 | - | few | TGTGCCAGCAGGTCCCTGAGCAATACGCAGTATTTT | CASRSLSNTQYF
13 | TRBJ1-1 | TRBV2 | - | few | TGTGCCAGCAAGCAAGAACTGAACACTGAAGCTTTCTTT | CASKQELNTEAFF